The rows below give T cell receptor beta chains drawn from one sample of a study of T cell responses to AZD1222 COVID-19 vaccine. Only in-frame clones appear in the TCRdb table, and some are missing; sequencing was by immunoSEQ multiplex PCR. This table holds 120,000 or so clones, about 89% found once. This specimen was peripheral blood, taken on day 0 of AZD1222 vaccination. These receptors came from an adult in good health. Both conserved end residues are part of each CDR3. The D gene is left open where the match is weak.

J | V | D | CDR3
TRBJ1-4 | TRBV5-4 | TRBD1 | CASSLGQGGNEKLFF
TRBJ1-5 | TRBV6-6 | NA | CASSYSDRYQPQHF
TRBJ2-7 | TRBV6-5 | TRBD2 | CASSFGGGPHEQYF
TRBJ1-2 | TRBV7-9 | TRBD1 | CASSSGTVNYGYTF
TRBJ1-4 | TRBV11-2 | NA | CASSRARTRDEKLFF
TRBJ1-1 | TRBV19 | NA | CASSSGLNTEAFF
TRBJ2-2 | TRBV4-3 | NA | CASSQGVQAIGELFF
TRBJ1-5 | TRBV6-5 | TRBD1 | CASWTGSTQPQHF
TRBJ2-7 | TRBV7-6 | NA | CASSLGPGGQYEQYF
TRBJ2-1 | TRBV7-9 | TRBD1 | CASSLGQGPYNEQFF
TRBJ2-7 | TRBV19 | TRBD2 | CASRMTPSGSYEQYF
TRBJ1-1 | TRBV18 | NA | CASSPLGQNTEAFF
TRBJ2-3 | TRBV24-1 | NA | CATSGPSSPDTQYF
TRBJ1-2 | TRBV27 | NA | CASSLRFGNGYTF
TRBJ2-2 | TRBV7-7 | TRBD2 | CASSSRTSGGPPGELFF
TRBJ2-3 | TRBV9 | TRBD1 | CASSGGQGNTDTQYF